This is a list of T cell receptor beta chains from one sample in a study of shared clonotypes between healthy human individuals. Sequenced by immunoSEQ multiplex PCR; TCRdb stores in-frame clones only, minus some. The sample yields about 2.1 million clones, roughly 93% seen once. Sequencing input: naive CD8+ T cells from PBMCs. All receptors come from a man aged 18 to 29 in good health. Some clones in this sample may be carry-over from other donors' samples. Both conserved end residues are part of each CDR3. D genes are given only for firm matches. The size entry is marked missing in some rows and otherwise reads once, few, many or a size class.

v_call,clone_size,d_call,j_call,cdr3_aa,cdr3_nt
TRBV28,.,TRBD1,TRBJ2-7,CASSWGQGASYEQYF,TGTGCCAGCAGTTGGGGGCAGGGGGCGTCCTACGAGCAGTACTTC
TRBV19,.,TRBD1,TRBJ1-2,CASSRGQGANYGYTF,TGTGCCAGTAGTAGAGGACAGGGGGCGAACTATGGCTACACCTTC
TRBV9,.,TRBD2,TRBJ2-2,CASSGAGATGELFF,TGTGCCAGCAGCGGGGCGGGAGCGACCGGGGAGCTGTTTTTT
TRBV29-1,.,TRBD2,TRBJ2-5,CSVDLAGPQETQYF,TGCAGCGTTGACCTAGCGGGCCCTCAGGAGACCCAGTACTTC
TRBV7-9,.,.,TRBJ2-5,CASSLASGETQYF,TGTGCCAGCAGCTTAGCGTCGGGGGAGACCCAGTACTTC
TRBV6-7,.,TRBD2,TRBJ2-6,CAGRAGLSSGANVLTF,TGTGCCGGGAGGGCAGGGTTAAGCTCTGGGGCCAACGTCCTGACTTTC
TRBV27,.,TRBD1,TRBJ1-5,CASSARTGGNQPQHF,TGTGCCAGCAGTGCCCGGACAGGGGGCAATCAGCCCCAGCATTTT
TRBV9,.,TRBD1,TRBJ2-7,CASSVGQGVVEQYF,TGTGCCAGCAGCGTCGGACAGGGGGTAGTCGAGCAGTACTTC
TRBV6-5,.,TRBD2,TRBJ2-2,CASSYWLAGGAGELFF,TGTGCCAGCAGTTACTGGTTAGCGGGAGGGGCCGGGGAGCTGTTTTTT
TRBV27,.,.,TRBJ2-7,CASSFQGVRFHEQYF,TGTGCCAGCAGTTTCCAGGGTGTGAGGTTTCACGAGCAGTACTTC
TRBV7-9,.,.,TRBJ1-4,CASSPPGLGKLFF,TGTGCCAGCAGCCCCCCGGGCCTGGGAAAACTGTTTTTT
TRBV9,.,.,TRBJ2-1,CASSEPYSVEQFF,TGTGCCAGCAGCGAGCCATACAGTGTCGAGCAGTTCTTC
TRBV28,.,.,TRBJ2-7,CASSPSTATYEQYF,TGTGCCAGCAGTCCCTCGACAGCTACCTACGAGCAGTACTTC
TRBV10-3,.,.,TRBJ1-5,CAISESAWGGNQPQHF,TGTGCCATCAGTGAGTCGGCCTGGGGTGGCAATCAGCCCCAGCATTTT
TRBV27,.,TRBD2,TRBJ2-3,CASSPRGGVDTQYF,TGTGCCAGCAGTCCGCGCGGGGGGGTCGATACGCAGTATTTT
TRBV5-1,.,.,TRBJ1-2,CASSSGLHKDYGYTF,TGCGCCAGCAGCTCAGGACTCCACAAGGACTATGGCTACACCTTC
TRBV7-9,.,.,TRBJ2-7,CASSWAVGIEQYF,TGTGCCAGCAGCTGGGCAGTAGGGATAGAGCAGTACTTC
TRBV27,.,.,TRBJ2-7,CASSLSASLDEQYF,TGTGCCAGCAGTTTATCGGCTAGCTTGGATGAGCAGTACTTC
TRBV25-1,.,TRBD2,TRBJ2-5,CASSERLAMFQETQYF,TGTGCCAGCAGTGAAAGACTAGCAATGTTCCAAGAGACCCAGTACTTC
TRBV11-2,.,TRBD2,TRBJ2-5,CASSLRYASGIETQYF,TGTGCCAGCAGCTTACGTTATGCTAGCGGGATAGAGACCCAGTACTTC
TRBV27,.,.,TRBJ2-7,CASSRDASSITYEQYF,TGTGCCAGCAGTAGGGACGCATCCTCAATCACCTACGAGCAGTACTTC
TRBV7-9,.,.,TRBJ2-5,CASSLAVGVQYF,TGTGCCAGCAGCTTAGCGGTGGGGGTACAGTACTTC
TRBV29-1,.,.,TRBJ2-7,CSVTGGVYEQYF,TGCAGCGTCACAGGGGGGGTCTACGAGCAGTACTTC
TRBV2,.,.,TRBJ1-1,CASSYEDTEAFF,TGTGCCAGCAGTTATGAGGACACTGAAGCTTTCTTT
TRBV4-2,.,.,TRBJ2-7,CASSQAPGRGTYF,TGTGCCAGCAGCCAAGCCCCAGGACGGGGCACGTACTTC
TRBV27,.,.,TRBJ2-1,CASSPNLGTNEQFF,TGTGCCAGCAGTCCGAATCTAGGGACCAATGAGCAGTTCTTC
TRBV19,few,.,TRBJ1-1,CASRGVAEAFF,TGTGCCAGTAGAGGGGTTGCTGAAGCTTTCTTT
TRBV27,.,.,TRBJ1-5,CASSPISYAGNQPQHF,TGTGCCAGCAGTCCCATCAGTTATGCTGGCAATCAGCCCCAGCATTTT
TRBV5-6,.,.,TRBJ1-3,CASSLGGEGITFSGNTIYF,TGTGCCAGCAGCTTGGGGGGCGAGGGGATCACCTTCTCTGGAAACACCATATATTTT
TRBV7-9,.,.,TRBJ1-5,CASSLAWGETFVNQPQHF,TGTGCCAGCAGCTTAGCCTGGGGGGAGACCTTCGTCAATCAGCCCCAGCATTTT
TRBV27,.,.,TRBJ1-1,CASSLGTGTEAFF,TGTGCCAGCAGTTTGGGCACGGGCACTGAAGCTTTCTTT
TRBV19,.,.,TRBJ1-1,CASSIVPGSNTEAFF,TGTGCCAGTAGTATTGTCCCGGGGTCGAACACTGAAGCTTTCTTT
TRBV27,.,TRBD2,TRBJ2-1,CASSIRLAMANEQFF,TGTGCCAGCAGTATCCGACTAGCGATGGCCAATGAGCAGTTCTTC
TRBV6-1,.,.,TRBJ1-5,CASSEGPEDSNQPQHF,TGTGCCAGCAGTGAGGGACCAGAAGATAGCAATCAGCCCCAGCATTTT
TRBV27,.,.,TRBJ2-7,CASSLGGSPYEQYF,TGTGCCAGCAGTTTGGGGGGCAGTCCCTACGAGCAGTACTTC
TRBV21-1,.,.,TRBJ2-1,CASSKVKENEQFF,TGTGCCAGCAGCAAAGTGAAGGAGAATGAGCAGTTCTTC
TRBV10-3,.,.,TRBJ2-7,CAMQRDVSYEQYF,TGTGCCATGCAACGGGACGTTTCCTACGAGCAGTACTTC
TRBV18,.,TRBD1,TRBJ2-3,CASSPPDRGGADTQYF,TGTGCCAGCTCACCTCCAGACAGGGGGGGTGCAGATACGCAGTATTTT